The 18 T cell receptor beta chains given below trace back to one sample, sequenced in a study of shared clonotypes between healthy human individuals. Data came from immunoSEQ multiplex PCR; TCRdb stores just in-frame clones and leaves some out. Of roughly 1.4 million clones listed, just under 99% are singletons. The material sequenced was naive CD4+ T cells sorted from blood. Indicated subset: CD45RA+ positively selected. The receptors were gathered from a man aged 25 to 45 in good health.

This rearrangement joins TRBV18 to TRBJ1-1; D remains unclear. V was pared by 3 bases and J by 0 bases, with 8 bases between. The CDR3 contains 14 residues. CDR1 KGHSH and CDR2 LQKENI come from the germline V gene. The CDR3 region is CASSPFSLNTEAFF. The CDR3 nucleotides read TGTGCCAGCTCACCCTTTTCCCTGAACACTGAAGCTTTCTTT.

The rearrangement uses TRBV21-1 and TRBJ2-2; the table's D call, TRBD1, was not checked against the DNA. TRBV21-1 is classified as a pseudogene. CDR3 length: 16 residues. The chain's CDR3 is CASSKSGQGYTGELFF. CDR3 nucleotide sequence: TGTGCCAGCAGCAAATCGGGGCAGGGGTACACCGGGGAGCTGTTTTTT.

The chain has TRBV7-2 and TRBJ2-5; the D gene could be TRBD1 or TRBD2 (6 bases each). CDR1 and CDR2 (germline): SGHTA, FQGNSA. Trimming left V 5 bases short and J 3 bases short, with 16 bases between. The length of the CDR3 is 15 residues. The CDR3 is CASSPWGAGKETQYF. CDR3 coding DNA: TGTGCCAGCAGCCCCTGGGGGGCAGGCAAAGAGACCCAGTACTTC.

The chain is built from TRBV6-6 and TRBJ1-1; no clear D. The V end was cut by 3 bases, the J end by 2 bases, with 13 bases between. CDR1 is MNHNY and CDR2 is SVGAGI in the germline V gene (reference sequence). The CDR3 sequence is 15 residues long. As DNA, the CDR3 is TGTGCCAGCAGTTATGGGAGACCGACTAACACTGAAGCTTTCTTT. Translating it yields CASSYGRPTNTEAFF.

The chain carries TRBV4-1 and TRBJ2-1, with unresolved D. This CDR3 contains 16 residues. Trimming cost V 2 bases and J 4 bases, with 15 bases left between them. Germline CDR1 and CDR2: MGHRA and YSYEKL. The CDR3 here is CASSQLVPVLYNEQFF. The CDR3 DNA is TGCGCCAGCAGCCAACTGGTTCCAGTCCTTTACAATGAGCAGTTCTTC.

CDR3 nucleotide sequence: TGTGCCAGCATGACCGGGGGCGAGTCCTATTTGTACGAGCAGTACTTC. It translates to CASMTGGESYLYEQYF. This sequence joins TRBV7-8 and TRBJ2-7; the D gene could be TRBD1 or TRBD2 (6 bases each). The CDR3 is 16 residues long. Germline CDR1 and CDR2: SGHVS and FQNEAQ. V lost 7 bases to trimming and J lost 4 bases, with 23 bases between them.

V is TRBV5-1 and J is TRBJ2-2; 8 nucleotides match TRBD1. The germline V gene has CDR1 SGHRS and CDR2 YFSETQ. V dropped 2 bases and J dropped 3; count of bases not matched to a gene: 6. This CDR3 has 16 amino acids. The CDR3 bases are TGCGCCAGCAGCTTTCTGGACAGGGAGGACACCGGGGAGCTGTTTTTT. This codes for CASSFLDREDTGELFF.

The chain has TRBV10-3 and TRBJ1-5; D unclear. The CDR3 has 14 amino acids. Trimming took off 3 bases at V and 4 bases at J, with 10 bases between the two ends. CDR1 is ENHRY, CDR2 SYGVKD, per germline. Here the CDR3 reads CAISDVGGNQPQHF. CDR3 in DNA: TGTGCCATCAGTGATGTGGGCGGAAATCAGCCCCAGCATTTT.

V usage is TRBV21-1 and J usage is TRBJ1-5. TRBV21-1 is deemed a pseudogene. This CDR3 has 17 amino acids. CDR3 amino acids: CASSTTGHDKGNQPQHF. In DNA form, the CDR3 reads TGTGCCAGCAGCACCACCGGGCACGACAAAGGCAATCAGCCCCAGCATTTT.

The CDR3 reads CASSPSPGELFF. CDR3 coding DNA: TGTGCCAGCAGCCCCTCCCCCGGGGAGCTGTTTTTT. The chain employs TRBV14 and TRBJ2-2; no reliable D call. The ends were cut back, 4 bases at V and 6 bases at J, with 6 bases in the middle. Looked up from germline, CDR1 is SGHDN and CDR2 is FVKESK. There are 12 residues in the CDR3.

The V gene is TRBV10-1, the J gene TRBJ1-1, with D hard to call. Trimming cost V 1 base and J 7 bases, with 13 bases left between them. This CDR3 region has 14 residues. The germline gives CDR1 WNHNN, CDR2 SYGVQD (reference sequence). In DNA form, the CDR3 reads TGCGCCAGCAGTGAGTTAAGGGAAAATGGTGAAGCTTTCTTT. It yields the protein CASSELRENGEAFF.

Regarding this clone: An end of the junction differs from the germline gene, which may be a read error. J is TRBJ2-2 and V is TRBV6-6; the match to TRBD1 covers 9 bases. This CDR3 is 15 amino acids long. Germline CDR1 and CDR2: MNHNY and SVGAGI (reference sequence). The CDR3 DNA reads as TGTGCCAGTAGTTCGGGACAGGGAGACACCGGGGAGCTGTTTTTT. This encodes CASSSGQGDTGELFF.

Written as DNA, the CDR3 is TGTGCCAGCTCACCAAAGGGGACAGGGGGTTTTGAAGCTTTCTTT. It is translated as CASSPKGTGGFEAFF. The rearrangement links TRBV18 to TRBJ1-1, with 11 bases identical to TRBD1. CDR1 and CDR2 from the germline V gene are KGHSH and LQKENI. The V segment lost 2 bases and the J segment 7 bases; nucleotides outside the gene matches: 6. The CDR3 has 15 amino acids.

This rearrangement joins TRBV9 to TRBJ1-3; unclear D gene. The V end lost 4 bases, the J end lost 3 bases, and 20 bases lay between the germline ends. The CDR3 has 17 amino acids. Germline CDR1 SGDLS, CDR2 YYNGEE. The CDR3 reads CASSTYDSPRFGNTIYF. CDR3 DNA: TGTGCCAGCAGCACCTATGATAGCCCTAGATTTGGAAACACCATATATTTT.

This chain uses TRBV5-1 with TRBJ2-3; 11 nucleotides line up with TRBD2. J gave up 2 bases and V 0 bases, and 8 bases lay outside the gene matches. This CDR3 has 18 amino acids. Germline CDR1 is SGHRS and CDR2 is YFSETQ. CDR3 residues: CASSLGLAGGLLTDTQYF. The DNA of the CDR3 is TGCGCCAGCAGCTTGGGCCTAGCGGGAGGCCTACTCACAGATACGCAGTATTTT.

The gene calls are TRBV7-9 and TRBJ2-7; D might be TRBD1 or TRBD2, each matching 5 bases. V lost 0 bases and J 6 bases, leaving 15 bases between the germline ends. The CDR3 length is 15 residues. CDR1 is SEHNR and CDR2 is FQNEAQ in the germline V gene (reference sequence). The DNA of the CDR3 is TGTGCCAGCAGCTTAGCCGAGACAGCGAGGGGCGAGCAGTACTTC. Its translation is CASSLAETARGEQYF.

The CDR3 reads CASSPTVSGDNQPQHF. CDR3 DNA: TGTGCCAGCTCACCCACAGTCTCGGGGGACAATCAGCCCCAGCATTTT. This chain connects TRBV18 to TRBJ1-5, with D possibly being TRBD1 (5 bases). V lost 3 bases to trimming and J lost 3 bases, with 15 bases between them. CDR3 length equals 16 residues. Germline V gene data show CDR1 as KGHSH and CDR2 as LQKENI.

The genes are TRBV9 and TRBJ2-1; D remains ambiguous. V gave up 4 bases and J gave up 1 base, with 15 bases separating them. The CDR3 is 16 amino acids. Looked up from germline, CDR1 is SGDLS and CDR2 is YYNGEE. The CDR3 is CASSPPRSGSYNEQFF. CDR3 coding DNA: TGTGCCAGCAGCCCCCCCCGTTCCGGGTCCTACAATGAGCAGTTCTTC.